Each of the 25 T cell receptor beta chains below was sequenced from the same sample in a study of T cells after yellow fever vaccination. Using its own MiXCR run on the 5' RACE reads, TCRdb lists one record per CDR3 protein. Of some 550,000 distinct CDR3 sequences listed, 15% to 20% are singletons. The sample was PBMCs, taken 15 days after the yellow fever booster vaccination. The source of these receptors is a man aged 30-40 years who received the YFV17D yellow fever vaccine.

This clonotype has more than one count but fewer than ten. The gene calls are TRBV6-2 or TRBV6-3 and TRBJ2-7; TRBD1 or TRBD2 may be the D gene (5 bases each). The germline gives CDR1 MNHEY, CDR2 SVGEGT. The CDR3 runs to 14 residues. V was shortened by 6 bases and J by 5 bases, with 17 bases between the two germline ends. CDR3: CASRLAGSRHEQYF. The DNA for the CDR3 is TGTGCCAGCAGACTTGCAGGGAGTCGCCACGAGCAGTACTTC.

V and J are TRBV7-8 and TRBJ2-3, with 12 bases fitting TRBD1. This CDR3 region has 14 residues. Germline V gives CDR1 SGHVS, CDR2 FQNEAQ. J was trimmed by 14 bases and V by 7 bases; bases with no gene match: 13. The CDR3 reads CASKQGGTGGMWYF. The CDR3 DNA reads TGTGCCAGCAAACAAGGCGGGACAGGGGGCATGTGGTATTTT.

This clonotype was recorded many times. The chain joins TRBV7-2 to TRBJ2-3, with a possible D match to TRBD2 (7 bases). The V gene lost 5 bases and the J gene lost 5 bases, with 17 bases spanning the gap. The CDR3 is 15 residues long. Germline V lookup: CDR1 SGHTA, CDR2 FQGNSA. CDR3 in amino acids: CASSLGAGVGDTQYF. The DNA of the CDR3 is TGTGCCAGCAGCCTGGGGGCGGGAGTAGGAGATACGCAGTATTTT.

This chain uses TRBV7-2 with TRBJ2-1; no clear D gene. CDR1 is SGHTA, CDR2 FQGNSA, per germline. The length of the CDR3 is 14 residues. V dropped 3 bases and J dropped 4 bases, with 10 bases sitting between them. The CDR3 here is CASSFGVGYNEQFF. CDR3 DNA: TGTGCCAGCAGCTTTGGGGTTGGGTACAATGAGCAGTTCTTC. Filled out from reference TRBV7-2 and TRBJ2-1, the complete variable domain reads GAGVSQSPSNKVTEKGKDVELRCDPISGHTALYWYRQSLGQGLEFLIYFQGNSAPDKSGLPSDRFSAERTGGSVSTLTIQRTQQEDSAVYLCASSFGVGYNEQFFGPGTRLTVL.

This clonotype was found a few times. The chain uses TRBV7-2 and TRBJ2-1, with 10 bases aligning to TRBD2. Germline V gives CDR1 SGHTA, CDR2 FQGNSA. The length of the CDR3 is 14 residues. After removal of 1 base from V and 12 bases from J, the junction contained 6 bases not matched to a gene. DNA of the CDR3: TGTGCCAGCAGCTTAGATCCTAGCGGGAGACCGCAGTTCTTC. It yields the protein CASSLDPSGRPQFF.

This clonotype was recorded only once. One end of the junction fails to match germline, which may point to a read error. J is TRBJ2-1 and V is TRBV6-2 or TRBV6-3, with 8 bases lining up with TRBD1. The CDR3 sequence is 18 residues long. The germline V gene encodes CDR1 MNHEY and CDR2 SVGEGT. The CDR3 DNA is TGTGCCAGCAGTTCCAAAGGATGGACAGGGCGGACCTACAATGAGCGGTTCTTC. Its translation is CASSSKGWTGRTYNERFF.

This clonotype has ten or more counts. The CDR3 coding sequence is TGTGCCTGGAGTTATCGGCCGGGCCCGCGAAGCTCCTACAATGAGCAGTTCTTC. The encoded protein is CAWSYRPGPRSSYNEQFF. This chain links TRBV30 with TRBJ2-1; D unresolved. This CDR3 comprises 18 residues. Germline V gene sequence: CDR1 GTSNPN, CDR2 SVGIG (reference sequence). V lost 2 bases and J 0 bases, leaving 20 bases between the germline ends.

This clonotype appeared a few times. The V call is TRBV6-2 or TRBV6-3, the J call TRBJ1-1; D perhaps matches TRBD1 (6 bases). V was cut by 4 bases and J by 5 bases, with 14 bases left in between. This CDR3 region has 14 residues. The germline V gene has CDR1 MNHEY and CDR2 SVGEGT. CDR3 in amino acids: CASSFNRVGTEAFF. The DNA for the CDR3 is TGTGCCAGCAGTTTCAACAGGGTTGGTACTGAAGCTTTCTTT.

This clonotype was seen a handful of times. V and J are TRBV7-9 and TRBJ2-7; D may be TRBD2 (6 bases). V shed 1 base and J shed 4 bases, with 17 bases lying between them. The CDR3 has 16 amino acids. Per the germline V gene, CDR1 is SEHNR and CDR2 is FQNEAQ (reference sequence). The CDR3: CASSLDVGGGAYEQYF. The CDR3 DNA reads as TGTGCCAGCAGCTTAGATGTCGGCGGAGGGGCTTACGAGCAGTACTTC.

The chain links TRBV5-1 to TRBJ2-5, with a tentative D call TRBD2 (6 bases). The CDR3 contains 14 residues. V was trimmed by 8 bases and J by 2 bases, leaving 16 bases between them. Germline V gene sequence: CDR1 SGHRS, CDR2 YFSETQ. The CDR3 sequence is CASTFGGSQETQYF. The CDR3 region has the DNA TGCGCCAGTACATTTGGGGGGTCGCAAGAGACCCAGTACTTC.

This chain connects TRBV18 to TRBJ2-1; TRBD2 matches at 7 bases. This CDR3 spans 16 amino acids. V shed 4 bases and J 0 bases; nucleotides not matched to a gene: 6. From germline, CDR1 is KGHSH and CDR2 LQKENI. This CDR3 is CASSRGTKISYNEQFF. The CDR3 nucleotides read TGTGCCAGCTCACGCGGGACTAAAATCTCCTACAATGAGCAGTTCTTC.

The chain carries TRBV7-2 and TRBJ2-5, with 8 nucleotides matching TRBD1. This CDR3 has 14 amino acids. The ends lost 3 bases at V and 5 bases at J; junction bases unmatched: 5. Looked up from germline, CDR1 is SGHTA and CDR2 is FQGNSA. CDR3 protein: CASSLDRVDETQYF. CDR3 nucleotide sequence: TGTGCCAGCAGCTTGGACAGGGTTGATGAGACCCAGTACTTC.

This clonotype appeared a few times. The CDR3 region has the DNA TGTGCCAGCAGCTTCTCGACTAGCGGGAGGTACAATGAGCAGTTCTTC. This sequence encodes CASSFSTSGRYNEQFF. This rearrangement joins TRBV11-3 to TRBJ2-1, with 13 bases aligning to TRBD2. After removal of 3 bases from V and 4 bases from J, the junction contained 3 bases not matched to a gene. Germline-derived CDR1 and CDR2 are SGHNT and YENEEA. CDR3 length: 16 amino acids.

This clonotype has a handful of counts. The V and J genes are TRBV4-3 and TRBJ1-4, with D tentatively TRBD1 (5 bases). The CDR3 spans 14 residues. Germline V gene lookup returns CDR1 LGHNA and CDR2 YSLEER. Trimming cost V 3 bases and J 5 bases, with 10 bases left between them. The DNA for the CDR3 is TGCGCCAGCAGCCACTGGGACGGGAATGAAAAACTGTTTTTT. As protein: CASSHWDGNEKLFF.

This clonotype showed up just a few times. The chain recombines TRBV20-1 with TRBJ1-1; 7 bases align to TRBD1. CDR1 DFQATT and CDR2 SNEGSKA come from the germline V gene (reference sequence). Germline trimming cut 5 bases from V and 2 bases from J; bases unmatched to any gene: 5. The CDR3 has 13 amino acids. The chain's CDR3 is CSARRDSNTEAFF. CDR3 coding DNA: TGCAGTGCTCGCCGGGACAGCAACACTGAAGCTTTCTTT.

The chain recombines TRBV9 with TRBJ1-3; TRBD1 is a possible D gene (6 bases). Germline V gene data show CDR1 as SGDLS and CDR2 as YYNGEE. V was cut by 3 bases and J by 3 bases, with 13 bases left in between. The CDR3 sequence is 15 residues long. The CDR3 DNA is TGTGCCAGCAGCGAACAGGGATCTTTTGGAAACACCATATATTTT. As protein: CASSEQGSFGNTIYF.

This clonotype came up a few times. This chain links TRBV20-1 with TRBJ2-7, with D possibly being TRBD1 or TRBD2 (5 bases each). V gave up 5 bases and J gave up 4 bases, with 15 bases separating them. Germline V gives CDR1 DFQATT, CDR2 SNEGSKA (reference sequence). The CDR3 runs to 13 residues. CDR3 sequence: CSAFDRGGYEQYF. The CDR3 nucleotides are TGCAGTGCTTTCGATAGGGGCGGGTACGAGCAGTACTTC.

This clonotype was counted a few times. The V call is TRBV10-3, the J call TRBJ2-1; 10 bases agree with TRBD1. The CDR3 loop spans 14 amino acids. Germline V gene data show CDR1 as ENHRY and CDR2 as SYGVKD. Unmatched junction bases numbered 8, after V lost 8 bases and J lost 7 bases. The CDR3 loop reads CAILRGTGENEQFF. For the CDR3, the DNA is TGTGCCATCCTCCGCGGGACAGGGGAAAATGAGCAGTTCTTC.

This clonotype came up a few times. The chain recombines TRBV20-1 with TRBJ2-1; possibly TRBD2 for D (7 bases). The germline V gene encodes CDR1 DFQATT and CDR2 SNEGSKA (reference sequence). Trimming cost V 5 bases and J 3 bases, with 11 bases left between them. The CDR3 is 13 residues long. This CDR3 reads CSAGLGGYNEQFF. For the CDR3, the DNA is TGCAGTGCTGGACTAGGGGGCTACAATGAGCAGTTCTTC.

V and J are TRBV7-2 and TRBJ1-2; D unresolved. V lost 0 bases and J lost 5, with 16 bases in between. The CDR3 has 16 amino acids. Germline V gene data show CDR1 as SGHTA and CDR2 as FQGNSA. Here the CDR3 DNA reads TGTGCCAGCAGCTTAGCTCGGACCGTCCCTGCGTATGGCTACACCTTC. This encodes CASSLARTVPAYGYTF.

This clonotype was found a few times. This chain links TRBV24-1 with TRBJ2-2, with TRBD1 matching over 8 bases. The CDR3 consists of 13 residues. V lost 12 bases to trimming and J lost 5 bases; unmatched junction nucleotides: 7. The germline V gene has CDR1 KGHDR and CDR2 SFDVKD. The CDR3 spells CAVQRTGTGELFF. In DNA, the CDR3 is TGTGCCGTTCAAAGGACAGGGACCGGGGAGCTGTTTTTT.

The chain recombines TRBV25-1 with TRBJ2-5; tentatively, D is TRBD1 or TRBD2 (5 bases each). Looked up from germline, CDR1 is MGHDK and CDR2 is SYGVNS. CDR3 length equals 14 residues. V lost 2 bases, J lost 0 bases, and 7 bases lay in between. CDR3 protein: CASSEGGYQETQYF. The CDR3 nucleotides are TGTGCCAGCAGTGAAGGGGGATACCAAGAGACCCAGTACTTC.

This clonotype was observed a handful of times. The J gene is TRBJ2-7, the V gene TRBV7-2; 10 positions agree with TRBD2. This CDR3 has 14 amino acids. Trimming cost V 1 base and J 5 bases; bases outside gene matches: 2. CDR1 and CDR2 from the germline V gene are SGHTA and FQGNSA. The CDR3 protein is CASSLVGLADEQYF. In DNA, the CDR3 is TGTGCCAGCAGCTTAGTAGGACTAGCGGACGAGCAGTACTTC. The full variable domain, completed using reference TRBV7-2 and TRBJ2-7, is GAGVSQSPSNKVTEKGKDVELRCDPISGHTALYWYRQSLGQGLEFLIYFQGNSAPDKSGLPSDRFSAERTGGSVSTLTIQRTQQEDSAVYLCASSLVGLADEQYFGPGTRLTVT.

The chain employs TRBV30 and TRBJ2-3; 10 bases fit TRBD1. Looked up from germline, CDR1 is GTSNPN and CDR2 is SVGIG (reference sequence). The V and J ends lost 2 bases and 4 bases, in that order; junction bases with no gene match: 15. This CDR3 has 18 amino acids. The CDR3: CAWSYGGTGDSGADTQYF. The DNA of the CDR3 is TGTGCCTGGAGTTACGGCGGGACAGGGGATTCGGGCGCAGATACGCAGTATTTT.

There are a few counts of this clonotype. The gene calls are TRBV20-1 and TRBJ2-3; 9 nucleotides agree with TRBD1. CDR1 and CDR2 (germline): DFQATT, SNEGSKA (reference sequence). This CDR3 is built from 14 residues. The V segment lost 5 bases and the J segment 4 bases; nucleotides outside the gene matches: 7. In DNA form, the CDR3 reads TGCAGTGCTTCCGGGACAGGGAGCCCAGATACGCAGTATTTT. It translates to CSASGTGSPDTQYF.